This TCR beta chain is from a study of blood T cells in healthy people across ages (dated by TCRdb to about 2015). A note on the overall study: In model experiments, template switching captured roughly one uniquely barcoded TCR beta cDNA molecule for every two T cells. Age-related changes in TCR beta repertoire diversity were measured in the study by deep sequencing normalized with unique cDNA molecular identifiers. To avoid experimental bias, donors of different ages were distributed randomly across sequencing lanes. Two additional independent replicas of 1 million unique cDNA reads from the same blood draw were analyzed for two donors (one aged 18 to 30 and one aged 80 or older). Donors were grouped into four age groups: young (average about 15 years), middle-aged (about 40), aged (over 55) and long-lived (just over 80). Beyond this particular receptor, the publication reports: Compared with the aged group, the long-lived group had more naive CD4+ T cells, fewer expanded clones and increased TCR diversity, a pattern suggesting age selection. Because profiling used bulk unsorted PBMCs, naive and antigen-experienced compartments could not be compared conclusively. Estimates of total diversity based on one million sequenced T cells were regarded as lower bounds and as underestimates. Donor CMV infection status was unknown, potentially confounding age-related changes in expanded clonotypes. There was a strong correlation between observed TCR beta diversity and the percentage of naive T cells measured by flow cytometry. As age increased, observed TCR beta diversity per million T cells dropped in a roughly linear way, and a significant reduction was already evident by age about 36.

Donors were approximately 42 systemically healthy Caucasian individuals from Russia aged 6 to 90 years. Ten milliliters of peripheral blood were drawn from each donor into EDTA-treated Vacutainer tubes. Ficoll-Paque density-gradient centrifugation was used to isolate PBMCs, with at least 6 million per sample. Trizol reagent was used to extract total RNA from PBMCs, with at least 6 micrograms per sample. The percentages of naive CD45RAhigh/CD27high T cells were determined by flow cytometry on a PBMC aliquot from every donor. There are 13 amino acids in the CDR3, from cysteine to phenylalanine inclusive. The CDR3 DNA has 39 bases and is translated from base 1. Trimming at the junction amounts to 4 bases on V and 6 bases on J, and the germline ends lie 12 bases apart. CDR1 SNHLY and CDR2 FYNNEI were looked up in the germline V gene. This clonotype was seen a few times. What this receptor recognizes is not known. No much larger clone exists at a distance of one base, and base qualities are not known.

The method behind the library was 5' RACE. The sample was run on an Illumina HiSeq 2500. A second roughly 6 to 12 cycle PCR used a sample-barcoded 5' primer and a J-beta primer mix. Each TCR beta cDNA molecule received a unique molecular identifier from a template-switch 5' adaptor carrying 12 random nucleotides. Each sample yielded at least 3 million CDR3-containing paired-end reads. First-strand cDNA synthesis was performed from all RNA using the Mint cDNA synthesis kit, with priming by a TRBC-specific oligonucleotide. All cDNA was treated with uracil-DNA glycosylase and then went through a first 18-cycle PCR with the universal primers M1SS and BC2_uni_R. The original methods were these. For normalization, 1 million high-quality reads were randomly selected from each sample, with every read carrying a distinct molecular identifier. Instead of being binned into consensus sequences, reads that shared molecular identifiers were thrown out. MiTCR, run with a Q25 quality threshold and the strictest error-elimination algorithm, handled CDR3 identification, clonotype clustering and error correction. A nonparametric unseen species model with Euler transformation was used to estimate a lower bound on total TCR beta diversity. TCRdb reran the public reads through fastp at Q25 and MiXCR, keeping productive beta chains. Rows are unified per CDR3 protein, each entry keeping the most common DNA and genes. For this entry, the V and J calls and clone size follow TCRdb and not the study's own pipeline. The sample data list some 730,000 distinct CDR3 sequences, and 20% to 25% of these were observed just once. The top ten clonotypes cover around a fifth of the sample.

The chain joins TRBV2 to TRBJ1-2; the best D guess is TRBD1, with 5 bases matching. The receptor comes from a man between 70 and 80 years old in good health. What was sequenced was blood. CDR3 protein: CASSVRREDGYTF. The DNA sequence reads TGTGCCAGCAGTGTTCGCAGGGAAGATGGCTACACCTTC.